The clone carrying this T cell receptor (beta chain) occurred many times. Its matching antigen is unknown. Construction of the TCR beta libraries employed iRepertoire HTBI primers in conjunction with Arm-PCR of CDR3 regions. TCRdb itself ran the multiplex PCR reads through MiXCR, one entry per CDR3 protein. The data show about 240,000 distinct CDR3 sequences, roughly a fifth seen once. The sample belongs to a study of regulatory T cells in long-lasting Graves disease. Noted time point: newly diagnosed GD, antithyroid drugs for less than 3 months. Preparation of the TCR library used RNA extracted from PBMCs. Graves' disease diagnosis relied on American Thyroid Association guidelines. General study results and limits: It was in persistent disease that TRBV28, TRBJ1-2 and TRBJ2-5 were favored. Newly diagnosed Graves' patients exceeded persistent ones in TCR diversity. The small sample size may have reduced accuracy.

This CDR3 comprises 15 residues. V was trimmed by 4 bases and J by 0 bases, leaving 13 bases between them. Germline V gene sequence: CDR1 KGHSH, CDR2 LQKENI. The sequenced sample was peripheral blood mononuclear cells (PBMCs), obtained at new diagnosis, from a patient treated with antithyroid drugs. This receptor was obtained from a female donor with Graves disease. The V and J genes are TRBV18 and TRBJ2-7; TRBD1 is a possible D gene (6 bases). Here the CDR3 reads CASSRGTLTSYEQYF. The CDR3 nucleotides are TGTGCCAGCTCACGGGGGACACTAACCTCCTACGAGCAGTACTTC.